This paragraph covers one TCR beta chain sequence. What it recognizes is unknown. The sample comes from a study of T cell responses to AZD1222 COVID-19 vaccine. Profiling relied on immunoSEQ multiplex PCR, and the TCRdb table lists in-frame clones only, not all of them. Of some 150,000 clones listed, 80% to 95% were seen once; the top ten hold approximately 4.7%. Regarding the study as a whole: Among vaccine-associated CD4 TCRs, coverage spanned spike, with dominance at 160-218 and 743-854.

Sequences were derived from peripheral blood, sampled on day 0 of AZD1222 vaccination. This clonotype originated in an adult in good health.

CDR3 sequence: CASSPHPTYDRVFFYGYTF. Written as DNA, the CDR3 is TGTGCCAGCAGTCCCCATCCAACCTACGACAGGGTCTTTTTCTATGGCTACACCTTC. The rearrangement joins TRBV6-6 to TRBJ1-2; 7 bases fit TRBD1. V was clipped by 5 bases and J by 4 bases; unmatched bases: 22. The V gene's germline CDR1 is MNHNY and CDR2 SVGAGI (reference sequence). The CDR3 runs to 19 residues.